This T cell receptor (beta chain) was identified in a study of CD8 T cells in ankylosing spondylitis. Quantitative molecular-barcoded 5'-RACE generated the TCR beta libraries. TCRdb ran MiXCR on the 5' RACE reads and lists one entry per CDR3 protein. Seen here are around 88,000 distinct CDR3 sequences, around 10% observed once, and the top ten hold roughly 5%. Study-level points and caveats: Earlier studies detected some motif variants in reactive arthritis synovial fluid and blood. Matched synovial fluid from ankylosing spondylitis patients was reported to be enriched for disease-linked clones. Disease-associated clones were CD8+ and fairly uncommon in peripheral blood.

Many counts were recorded for this clonotype. Its antigen remains unknown. This CDR3 spans 17 amino acids. V shed 4 bases and J shed 3 bases, with 23 bases lying between them. Germline lookup yields CDR1 SGHRS and CDR2 YFSETQ. This chain connects TRBV5-1 to TRBJ2-7; a weak D match, TRBD2 (5 bases). This clonotype was obtained from a male donor with ankylosing spondylitis or in good health (not recorded which). The sequenced material came from blood, either unsorted or a sorted T cell fraction (not recorded which). Written as DNA, the CDR3 is TGCGCCAGCAGCCTGACCGAGGGCGGCCTCCGGATCTACGAGCAGTACTTC. It yields the protein CASSLTEGGLRIYEQYF.